This TCR beta chain was recovered during a study of T cells in Graves' hyperthyroidism and ophthalmopathy. Findings and limits, study-wide: Among clonotypes expanded in thyroid above 0.001, most were also found in blood. The model forecast ophthalmopathy, anticipating it by a median around 6.5 months before onset.

The germline CDR1 and CDR2 sequences are SGHTA and FQGNSA. The length of the CDR3 is 14 residues. V was cut by 3 bases and J by 3 bases, with 9 bases left in between. Researchers took RNA transcripts and amplified the TCR beta CDR3 regions from them. The TCR CDR3 was amplified in a first-round RT-PCR using the HTBI primer set. MiXCR, run by TCRdb on the multiplex PCR reads, gives a single entry per CDR3 protein. Found here are over 650,000 distinct CDR3 sequences, less than 45% of them singletons; the top ten hold approximately 6.8%. For this clonotype: The antigen remains unidentified.

Diagnoses rested on clinical symptoms, serum thyroxine and TRAb, thyroid ultrasound and orbital computed tomography. The clonotype was recovered from an adult man with Graves' disease, either hyperthyroidism or ophthalmopathy (not recorded which). The sequencing sample was made of peripheral blood or thyroid tissue (not recorded which). The chain carries TRBV7-2 and TRBJ1-5; no clear D. This chain's CDR3 is CASSLWGTNQPQHF. The CDR3 bases are TGTGCCAGCAGCTTGTGGGGTACCAATCAGCCCCAGCATTTT.